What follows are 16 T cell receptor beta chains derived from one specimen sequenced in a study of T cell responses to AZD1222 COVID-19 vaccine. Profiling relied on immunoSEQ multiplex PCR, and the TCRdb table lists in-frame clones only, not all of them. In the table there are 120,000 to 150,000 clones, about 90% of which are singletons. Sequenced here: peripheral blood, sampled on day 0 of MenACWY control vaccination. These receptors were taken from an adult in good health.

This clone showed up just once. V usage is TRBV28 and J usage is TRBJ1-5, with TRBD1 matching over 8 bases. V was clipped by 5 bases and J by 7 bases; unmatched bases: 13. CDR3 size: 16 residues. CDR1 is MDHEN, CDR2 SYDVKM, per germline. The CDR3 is CASSPLRQGPKQPQHF. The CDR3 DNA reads TGTGCCAGCAGTCCCCTCCGACAGGGGCCCAAGCAGCCCCAGCATTTT.

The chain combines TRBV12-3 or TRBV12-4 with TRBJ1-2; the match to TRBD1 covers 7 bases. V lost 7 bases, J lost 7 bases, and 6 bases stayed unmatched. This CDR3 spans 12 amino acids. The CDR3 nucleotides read TGTGCCAGCACCCAGGGGGGGGGTGGCTACACCTTC. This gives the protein CASTQGGGGYTF.

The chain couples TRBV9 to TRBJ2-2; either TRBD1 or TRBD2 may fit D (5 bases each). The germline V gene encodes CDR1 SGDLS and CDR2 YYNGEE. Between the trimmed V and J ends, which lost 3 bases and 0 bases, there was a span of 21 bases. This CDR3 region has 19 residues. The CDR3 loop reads CASSAPPSGTSSNTGELFF. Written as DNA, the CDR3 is TGTGCCAGCAGCGCCCCCCCCTCCGGGACGTCCTCGAACACCGGGGAGCTGTTTTTT.

In DNA, the CDR3 is TGTGCCAGCAGTTCACAGGGGGCGCGGGGCTACACCTTC. It is translated as CASSSQGARGYTF. The chain recombines TRBV27 with TRBJ1-2, with 9 positions matching TRBD1. Germline assignment: CDR1 MNHEY and CDR2 SMNVEV (reference sequence). The CDR3 is 13 residues long. The V and J ends lost 4 bases and 8 bases, in that order; junction bases with no gene match: 5.

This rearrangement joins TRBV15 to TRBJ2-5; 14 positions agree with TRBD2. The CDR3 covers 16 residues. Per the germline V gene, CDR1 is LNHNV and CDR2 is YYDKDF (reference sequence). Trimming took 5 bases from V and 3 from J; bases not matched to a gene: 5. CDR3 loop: CATSLAGLAGEETQYF. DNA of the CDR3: TGTGCCACCAGCTTAGCGGGACTAGCGGGAGAAGAGACCCAGTACTTC.

In nucleotides, the CDR3 is TGTGCCAGCTCACCATCGGAGCTTTCTGGAAACACCATATATTTT. Its protein is CASSPSELSGNTIYF. V usage is TRBV18 and J usage is TRBJ1-3; D call uncertain. CDR3 length: 15 amino acids. Germline V gene data show CDR1 as KGHSH and CDR2 as LQKENI. Trimming shortened V by 2 bases and J by 1 base, and 9 bases separated the two germline ends.

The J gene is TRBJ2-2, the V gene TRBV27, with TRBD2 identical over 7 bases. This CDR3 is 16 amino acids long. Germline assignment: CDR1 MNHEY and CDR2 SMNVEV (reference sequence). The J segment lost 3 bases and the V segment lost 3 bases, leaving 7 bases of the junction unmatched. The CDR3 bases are TGTGCCAGCAGTTTTTCCCTAGCGGAACACACCGGGGAGCTGTTTTTT. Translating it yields CASSFSLAEHTGELFF.

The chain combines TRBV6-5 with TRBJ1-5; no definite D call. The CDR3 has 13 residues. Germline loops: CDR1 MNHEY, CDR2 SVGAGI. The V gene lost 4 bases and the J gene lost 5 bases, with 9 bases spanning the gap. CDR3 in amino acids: CASSFGRDQPQHF. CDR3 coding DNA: TGTGCCAGCAGTTTCGGACGAGATCAGCCCCAGCATTTT.

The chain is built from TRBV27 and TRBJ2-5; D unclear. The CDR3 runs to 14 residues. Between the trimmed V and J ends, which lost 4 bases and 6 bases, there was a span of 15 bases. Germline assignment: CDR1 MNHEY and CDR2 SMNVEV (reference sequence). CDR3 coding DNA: TGTGCCAGCAGTTCCCCGTCAAGGGTGAAGACCCAGTACTTC. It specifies CASSSPSRVKTQYF.

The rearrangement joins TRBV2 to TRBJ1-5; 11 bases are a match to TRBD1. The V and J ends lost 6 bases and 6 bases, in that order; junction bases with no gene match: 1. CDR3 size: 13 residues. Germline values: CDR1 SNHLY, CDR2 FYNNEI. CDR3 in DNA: TGTGCCAGCAGGGGGACAGGGGGTCAGCCCCAGCATTTT. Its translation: CASRGTGGQPQHF.

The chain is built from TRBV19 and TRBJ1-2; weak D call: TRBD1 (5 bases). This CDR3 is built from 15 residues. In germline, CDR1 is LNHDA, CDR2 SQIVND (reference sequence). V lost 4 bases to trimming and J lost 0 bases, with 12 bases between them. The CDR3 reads CASSRDSTANYGYTF. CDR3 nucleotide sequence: TGTGCCAGTAGTAGAGACAGTACTGCTAACTATGGCTACACCTTC.

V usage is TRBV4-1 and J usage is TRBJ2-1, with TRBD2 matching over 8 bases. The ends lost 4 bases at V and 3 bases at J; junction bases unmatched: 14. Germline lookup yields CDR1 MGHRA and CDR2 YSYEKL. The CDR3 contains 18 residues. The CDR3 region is CASSRPLGGGFHYNEQFF. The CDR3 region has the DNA TGCGCCAGCAGCCGTCCTCTTGGCGGGGGGTTCCACTACAATGAGCAGTTCTTC.

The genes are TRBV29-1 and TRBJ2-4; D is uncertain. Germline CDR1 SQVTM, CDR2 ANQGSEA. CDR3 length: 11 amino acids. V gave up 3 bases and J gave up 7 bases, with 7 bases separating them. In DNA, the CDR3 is TGCAGCGTTGATAACAGCAACATTCAGTACTTC. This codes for CSVDNSNIQYF.

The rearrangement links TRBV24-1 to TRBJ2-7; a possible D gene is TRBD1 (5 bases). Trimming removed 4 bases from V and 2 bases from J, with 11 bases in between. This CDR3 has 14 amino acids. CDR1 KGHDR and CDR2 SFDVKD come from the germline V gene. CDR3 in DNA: TGTGCCACCAGTGACCCGACAGATACCTACGAGCAGTACTTC. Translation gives CATSDPTDTYEQYF.

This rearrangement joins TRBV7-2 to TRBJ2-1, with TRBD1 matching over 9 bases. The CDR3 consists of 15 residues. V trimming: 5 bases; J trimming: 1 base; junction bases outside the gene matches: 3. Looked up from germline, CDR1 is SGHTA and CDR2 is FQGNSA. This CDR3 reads CASSPGQGSYNEQFF. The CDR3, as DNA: TGTGCCAGCAGCCCGGGACAGGGTTCCTACAATGAGCAGTTCTTC.

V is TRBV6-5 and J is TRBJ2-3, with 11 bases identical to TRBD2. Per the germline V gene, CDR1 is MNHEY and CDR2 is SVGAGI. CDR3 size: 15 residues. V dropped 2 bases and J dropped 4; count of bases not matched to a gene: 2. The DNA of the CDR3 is TGTGCCAGCAGTTACGTAGCGGGAGGGCCAGATACGCAGTATTTT. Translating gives CASSYVAGGPDTQYF.